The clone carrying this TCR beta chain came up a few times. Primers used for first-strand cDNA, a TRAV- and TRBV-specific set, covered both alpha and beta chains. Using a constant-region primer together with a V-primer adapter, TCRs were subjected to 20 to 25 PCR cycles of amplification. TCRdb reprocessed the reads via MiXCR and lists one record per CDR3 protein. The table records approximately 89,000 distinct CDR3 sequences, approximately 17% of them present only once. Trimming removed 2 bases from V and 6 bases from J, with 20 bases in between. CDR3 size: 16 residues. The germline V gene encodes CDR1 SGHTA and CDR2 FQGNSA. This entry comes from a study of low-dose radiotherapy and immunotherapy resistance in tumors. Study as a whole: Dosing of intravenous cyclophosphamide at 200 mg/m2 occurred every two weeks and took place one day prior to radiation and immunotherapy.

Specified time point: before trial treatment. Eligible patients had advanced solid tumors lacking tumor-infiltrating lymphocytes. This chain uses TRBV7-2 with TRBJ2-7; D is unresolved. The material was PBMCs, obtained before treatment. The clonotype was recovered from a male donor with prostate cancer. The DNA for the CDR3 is TGTGCCAGCAGCTTAATGGGGTCAGTCGAGTTGGGCGAGCAGTACTTC. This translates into CASSLMGSVELGEQYF.